The 22 T cell receptor beta chains presented below share a single source sample, sequenced in a study of cytomegalovirus exposure and HLA in healthy donors. In the PCR, 60 Vbeta and 13 Jbeta primers were used. Using immunoSEQ multiplex PCR, the repertoire was profiled, and TCRdb retains in-frame clones only, with some absent. The sample yields 130,000 or so clones, around 74% seen once. The specimen sequenced was PBMCs. Receptor source: a man between 35 and 55 years old in good health and CMV-seropositive.

A few counts support this clone. The genes are TRBV15 and TRBJ1-6; perhaps TRBD1 as D (5 bases). The CDR3 loop spans 14 amino acids. Trimming took off 4 bases at V and 7 bases at J, with 11 bases between the two ends. Germline V gene data show CDR1 as LNHNV and CDR2 as YYDKDF (reference sequence). This CDR3 is CATSNRGANSPLHF. The CDR3 DNA is TGTGCCACCAGCAATAGGGGCGCGAATTCACCCCTCCACTTT.

The rearrangement uses TRBV4-1 and TRBJ2-5; 10 bases agree with TRBD2. The last part of the DNA fits TRBJ2-7 better; the J call may be wrong. In germline, CDR1 is MGHRA, CDR2 YSYEKL. The CDR3 loop spans 17 amino acids. CDR3 loop: CASSQGELAGLPYEQYF. DNA of the CDR3: TGCGCCAGCAGCCAAGGAGAACTAGCGGGACTCCCCTACGAGCAGTACTTC.

The V and J genes are TRBV28 and TRBJ1-5; 8 bases line up with TRBD1. Per the germline V gene, CDR1 is MDHEN and CDR2 is SYDVKM. The ends lost 2 bases at V and 4 bases at J; junction bases unmatched: 7. The CDR3 contains 16 residues. The CDR3 here is CASSLVAGGANQPQHF. DNA for the CDR3: TGTGCCAGCAGTTTAGTGGCAGGGGGCGCGAATCAGCCCCAGCATTTT.

This chain connects TRBV7-8 to TRBJ2-1; no firm D call. This CDR3 is built from 13 residues. V was cut by 1 base and J by 7 bases, with 8 bases left in between. Germline-derived CDR1 and CDR2 are SGHVS and FQNEAQ. The DNA of the CDR3 is TGTGCCAGCAGCTTAGGTAGATGGAATGAGCAGTTCTTC. Translation gives CASSLGRWNEQFF. Variable domain in full (rest from reference TRBV7-8 and TRBJ2-1): GAGVSQSPRYKVAKRGQDVALRCDPISGHVSLFWYQQALGQGPEFLTYFQNEAQLDKSGLPSDRFFAERPEGSVSTLKIQRTQQEDSAVYLCASSLGRWNEQFFGPGTRLTVL.

The chain joins TRBV9 to TRBJ2-7, with 10 bases matching TRBD2. The junction had 3 bases not matched to a gene; V was cut back by 3 bases and J by 0 bases. CDR1 is SGDLS and CDR2 is YYNGEE in the germline V gene. This CDR3 comprises 15 residues. In nucleotides, the CDR3 is TGTGCCAGCAGCGAAGCGGGGGGGAGCTCCTACGAGCAGTACTTC. Its protein is CASSEAGGSSYEQYF.

The chain couples TRBV6-1 to TRBJ2-3; no clear D gene. Germline V gives CDR1 MNHNS, CDR2 SASEGT. CDR3 length: 12 residues. Trimming shortened V by 5 bases and J by 6 bases, and 9 bases separated the two germline ends. CDR3 sequence (DNA): TGTGCCAGCAGTCTATACGGGGATACGCAGTATTTT. Amino acids: CASSLYGDTQYF.

The chain links TRBV18 to TRBJ1-4; D call uncertain. The CDR3 has 16 residues. Germline-derived CDR1 and CDR2 are KGHSH and LQKENI. The V gene lost 1 base and the J gene lost 0 bases, with 9 bases spanning the gap. CDR3 sequence reads: CASSPRSIATNEKLFF. CDR3 DNA: TGTGCCAGCTCACCACGTAGCATCGCAACTAATGAAAAACTGTTTTTT.

V and J are TRBV5-1 and TRBJ1-5, with 7 bases lining up with TRBD1. The J segment lost 5 bases and the V segment lost 0 bases, leaving 5 bases of the junction unmatched. Germline lookup yields CDR1 SGHRS and CDR2 YFSETQ. CDR3 length: 15 amino acids. The CDR3 DNA is TGCGCCAGCAGCTTGGGGGGACAGAAAGATCAGCCCCAGCATTTT. It is translated as CASSLGGQKDQPQHF.

This clone occurred a few times. The V gene is TRBV5-1, the J gene TRBJ2-2; TRBD2 aligns across 8 bases. The V gene end was trimmed by 3 bases and the J gene end by 7 bases; junction bases not matched to a gene: 2. The CDR3 covers 13 residues. Germline V gene lookup returns CDR1 SGHRS and CDR2 YFSETQ. The CDR3 loop reads CASSSTSVGELFF. In DNA, the CDR3 is TGCGCCAGCAGCTCGACTAGCGTCGGGGAGCTGTTTTTT.

This rearrangement joins TRBV6-6 to TRBJ2-5, with TRBD1 as a possible D gene (6 bases). The DNA end is a closer match to TRBJ2-7, so the J assignment may be wrong. CDR1 MNHNY and CDR2 SVGAGI come from the germline V gene (reference sequence). The CDR3 runs to 14 residues. The CDR3 DNA is TGTGCCAGCAGTCCCGGGACACGGGCCTACGAGCAGTACTTC. This codes for CASSPGTRAYEQYF.

The chain employs TRBV11-2 and TRBJ1-1; tentative D call: TRBD1 (6 bases). The CDR3 loop spans 16 amino acids. The V gene lost 5 bases and the J gene lost 4 bases, with 20 bases spanning the gap. Germline V lookup: CDR1 SGHAT, CDR2 FQNNGV. CDR3 sequence reads: CASSPNRQVRGTEAFF. In DNA, the CDR3 is TGTGCCAGCAGCCCTAACAGACAGGTCCGGGGCACTGAAGCTTTCTTT.

The rearrangement joins TRBV5-5 to TRBJ2-2; 7 bases fit TRBD1. Germline V gene lookup returns CDR1 SGHKS and CDR2 YYEKEE (reference sequence). This CDR3 contains 15 residues. V lost 4 bases, J lost 4 bases, and 7 bases stayed unmatched. The CDR3 DNA sequence: TGTGCCAGCAGCCCGAGACAGGGCCTCACCGGGGAGCTGTTTTTT. Amino acid sequence: CASSPRQGLTGELFF.

The rearrangement joins TRBV11-3 to TRBJ2-5; D remains ambiguous. The germline V gene has CDR1 SGHNT and CDR2 YENEEA. Trimming cost V 5 bases and J 9 bases, with 13 bases left between them. CDR3 length: 12 amino acids. CDR3 nucleotides: TGTGCCAGCAGCACCCCCGTAGTGCCCCAGTACTTC. Protein: CASSTPVVPQYF.

The chain recombines TRBV14 with TRBJ2-3; 13 nucleotides agree with TRBD2. The CDR3 contains 18 residues. V lost 4 bases to trimming and J lost 2 bases; unmatched junction nucleotides: 9. Germline assignment: CDR1 SGHDN and CDR2 FVKESK. The CDR3 loop is CASSPGLAGRQHTDTQYF. The CDR3 nucleotides read TGTGCCAGCAGCCCGGGACTAGCGGGGCGACAACACACAGATACGCAGTATTTT. Filled out from reference TRBV14 and TRBJ2-3, the complete variable domain reads EAGVTQFPSHSVIEKGQTVTLRCDPISGHDNLYWYRRVMGKEIKFLLHFVKESKQDESGMPNNRFLAERTGGTYSTLKVQPAELEDSGVYFCASSPGLAGRQHTDTQYFGPGTRLTVL.

The chain carries TRBV30 and TRBJ2-1; 8 positions agree with TRBD2. Germline V lookup: CDR1 GTSNPN, CDR2 SVGIG (reference sequence). J was trimmed by 9 bases and V by 2 bases; bases with no gene match: 0. The CDR3 is made up of 11 amino acids. The CDR3 coding sequence is TGTGCCTGGAGTCTAGCGGGTGAGCAGTTCTTC. Residues: CAWSLAGEQFF.

This clone was recorded once. This chain joins TRBV6-1 and TRBJ1-2; tentatively, D is TRBD1 (6 bases). The CDR3 contains 13 residues. The germline gives CDR1 MNHNS, CDR2 SASEGT. V shed 4 bases and J shed 6 bases, with 12 bases lying between them. CDR3 sequence: CASSGRGWDGYTF. The CDR3 DNA reads as TGTGCCAGCAGTGGCAGGGGATGGGATGGCTACACCTTC.

This clone was recorded once. The chain is built from TRBV10-2 and TRBJ2-2; the D is unclear. The germline V and J ends were trimmed by 6 bases and 8 bases, with 7 bases remaining between them. The CDR3 spans 11 residues. Looked up from germline, CDR1 is WSHSY and CDR2 is SAAADI. Written as DNA, the CDR3 is TGCGCCAGCAGGCCCGGGGGGGAGCTGTTTTTT. Residues: CASRPGGELFF.

CDR3 in amino acids: CASSLGDPSSNEQFF. For the CDR3, the DNA is TGTGCCAGCAGTTTAGGAGATCCCAGCTCCAATGAGCAGTTCTTC. The rearrangement joins TRBV28 to TRBJ2-1, with unresolved D. V was clipped by 2 bases and J by 6 bases, with 14 bases between them. This CDR3 spans 15 amino acids. Germline-derived CDR1 and CDR2 are MDHEN and SYDVKM. The variable domain in full, completed from reference TRBV28 and TRBJ2-1, reads DVKVTQSSRYLVKRTGEKVFLECVQDMDHENMFWYRQDPGLGLRLIYFSYDVKMKEKGDIPEGYSVSREKKERFSLILESASTNQTSMYLCASSLGDPSSNEQFFGPGTRLTVL.

The CDR3 spells CASSTHRENTEAFF. CDR3 in DNA: TGTGCCAGCAGCACACACAGGGAGAACACTGAAGCTTTCTTT. This chain connects TRBV9 to TRBJ1-1, with a tentative D call TRBD1 (6 bases). The CDR3 consists of 14 residues. Germline CDR1 SGDLS, CDR2 YYNGEE. Trimming pared 4 bases from V and 1 base from J, leaving 11 bases between.

This clone was counted between two and nine times. The V gene is TRBV29-1, the J gene TRBJ1-1; the D gene is possibly TRBD1 (6 bases). V dropped 4 bases and J dropped 11 bases, with 20 bases sitting between them. The CDR3 runs to 13 residues. The germline V gene has CDR1 SQVTM and CDR2 ANQGSEA. In DNA, the CDR3 is TGCAGCGTTGTGACAGGCACCACCTATATGGCTTTCTTT. Its protein is CSVVTGTTYMAFF.

The V call is TRBV6-5, the J call TRBJ1-3; D might be TRBD1 (6 bases). V lost 0 bases and J 4 bases, leaving 13 bases between the germline ends. Germline lookup yields CDR1 MNHEY and CDR2 SVGAGI. There are 16 residues in the CDR3. The DNA of the CDR3 is TGTGCCAGCAGTTACTCCCCAACAGGGAGCGGAAACACCATATATTTT. Amino acids: CASSYSPTGSGNTIYF.

This chain uses TRBV5-1 with TRBJ1-2; perhaps TRBD1 as D (6 bases). Trimming removed 3 bases at V and 5 bases at J, with 11 bases between. This CDR3 is built from 13 residues. The germline gives CDR1 SGHRS, CDR2 YFSETQ. CDR3 sequence: CASSSRDTYGYTF. DNA for the CDR3: TGCGCCAGCAGCTCCCGGGACACTTATGGCTACACCTTC.